The following is a TCR beta chain sequence with its context. Its antigen is still unknown. Only in-frame clones appear in the TCRdb table, and some are missing; sequencing was by immunoSEQ multiplex PCR. Of 60,000 to 65,000 clones in the sample, approximately 80% were seen once. This sample stems from a study of identifying expanded T cells in peripheral blood. Trimming shortened V by 4 bases and J by 3 bases, and 6 bases separated the two germline ends. This CDR3 is built from 11 residues. From germline, CDR1 is GTSNPN and CDR2 SVGIG (reference sequence). Study-level points and caveats: Differentially abundant clones: roughly 1.2 between replicates, just under 17 at approximately 13 days, more than 18 at four.

This receptor was identified in a person aged 18 to 70 in good health. The sample was blood. The V call is TRBV30, the J call TRBJ2-5; D is unclear. The CDR3 spells CAWTTEETQYF. The CDR3 DNA is TGTGCCTGGACTACGGAAGAGACCCAGTACTTC.